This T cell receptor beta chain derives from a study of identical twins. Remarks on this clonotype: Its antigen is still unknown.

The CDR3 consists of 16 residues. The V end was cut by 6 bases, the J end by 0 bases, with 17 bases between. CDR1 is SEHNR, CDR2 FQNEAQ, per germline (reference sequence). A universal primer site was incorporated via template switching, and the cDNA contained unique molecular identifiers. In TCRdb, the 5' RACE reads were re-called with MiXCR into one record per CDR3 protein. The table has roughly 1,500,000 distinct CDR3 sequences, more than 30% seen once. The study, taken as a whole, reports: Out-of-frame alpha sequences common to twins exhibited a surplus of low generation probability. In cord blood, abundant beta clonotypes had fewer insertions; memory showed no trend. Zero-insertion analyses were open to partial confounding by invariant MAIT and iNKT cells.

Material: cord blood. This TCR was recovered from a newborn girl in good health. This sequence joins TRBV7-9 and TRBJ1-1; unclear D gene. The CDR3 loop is CASRKASSIMNTEAFF. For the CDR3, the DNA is TGTGCCAGCAGGAAAGCCAGTAGTATCATGAACACTGAAGCTTTCTTT.